This TCR beta chain was retrieved from a study of blood T cell repertoires in COVID-19. Overall study: Both acute and convalescent COVID-19 samples were obtained from the United States, Italy and Spain. In each case, the material was cDNA or gDNA derived from T cells, B-cell-depleted T cells, or PBMCs.

The germline V and J ends were trimmed by 3 bases and 0 bases, with 9 bases remaining between them. The CDR3 runs to 14 residues. The germline CDR1 and CDR2 sequences are LNHDA and SQIVND (reference sequence). Regarding this clone: This sample also contains other DNA sequences that code for the same CDR3.

While infection was still active, Seattle patients were enrolled and then followed longitudinally. In the original processing: How many nucleated cells were present was estimated from reference gene primer amplification. Measured with immunoSEQ multiplex PCR; TCRdb has only the in-frame clones, and not every one. The V and J calls and clone size are taken from that table; D and trimming were inferred from the DNA. Of around 200,000 clones in the sample, approximately 83% were seen once. The TCR sequence derives from a woman aged 25 to 39 with COVID-19, enrolled during active disease. V usage is TRBV19 and J usage is TRBJ2-7; possibly TRBD1 for D (5 bases). The specimen sequenced was peripheral blood. The CDR3 spells CASSITGSSYEQYF. The CDR3 DNA sequence: TGTGCCAGTAGTATCACAGGCAGCTCCTACGAGCAGTACTTC.